This TCR beta chain originates from a study of tumor-infiltrating lymphocytes in primary liver carcinoma (dated by TCRdb to 2016 to 2017). Background on the whole study: Of the five patients, three men and two women aged 30 to 69 years, four had hepatocellular carcinoma and one had combined HCC and intrahepatic cholangiocarcinoma. Tumors of the five patients were stage T1-T3 N0M0 with maximum diameters of roughly 4.2 to 10 cm. Roughly 3.5 to 7.5 million productive TCRbeta reads were obtained per sample, and no significant difference in read depth was found between tissue types. TCRbeta repertoire sequencing, expression microarrays and whole-exome sequencing were combined in the study across five regions of each liver tumor, with adjacent normal tissue and blood also included. TCRbeta repertoire sequencing covered roughly 35 specimens from 5 patients: some 25 tumor regions, 5 adjacent noncancerous liver tissues and 5 peripheral blood samples. To link TCRbeta repertoire diversity to the local molecular phenotype, the roughly 23 tumor region samples were profiled with Agilent mRNA microarrays. High reproducibility was observed for the technical replicate repertoires, with mean shared-clone rates roughly 0.89 and correlation coefficients above 0.95.

In this sample, this clonotype turned up once. Which antigen it targets is not known. No much larger clone exists at a distance of one base, and base qualities are not known. Evidence from one read is weak. A constant-region primer and ProtoScript II reverse transcriptase were used to reverse-transcribe TCRbeta-specific cDNA from around 480 ng total RNA. The TCRbeta libraries were prepared through three rounds of nested multiplex PCR following a slightly modified ARM-PCR procedure. Each of the first two PCR rounds ran for around 9 cycles and used multiplex TRBV1-TRBV30 forward primers together with a Cbeta reverse primer. A final 25-cycle PCR with Deep VentR polymerase added sample barcodes and Illumina adapters. Before sequencing, amplicons between 200 and 500 bp were purified from gel using a QIAquick gel extraction kit. TCRbeta amplicons were sequenced on an Illumina HiSeq 2500 with 250-bp paired-end reads. On the study's bioinformatics: Reads were quality-trimmed with Trimmomatic v0.33, and paired reads were merged with FLASH v1.2.11 to recover full CDR3 sequences. V, D and J germline segments were assigned to the rearranged TCRbeta sequences using MiGEC v1.2.1b. Clonotype statistics, along with Shannon-Wiener diversity indices, were calculated using VDJtools v1.0.0. To cut down on sampling bias, every analysis after diversity analysis relied on just the 250 most abundant clonotypes from each sample. TCRdb reprocessing: public reads trimmed at Q25 with fastp, clones called with MiXCR, in-frame beta chains kept. Each CDR3 protein gets just one entry, which takes the most common genes and DNA from the rows behind it. These V and J calls are TCRdb output, not the study's own analysis. The sample table lists 90,000 to 140,000 distinct CDR3 sequences, around 80% of them with a count of one. The ten largest clones represent approximately 21% of the sample.

Points the paper makes about the study in general: Only about 7.5-24% of top clones were found in all five regions of a tumor, suggesting spatial heterogeneity of tumor-infiltrating T cells. Consistent with antigen-driven expansion, pairs of tumor regions showed higher repertoire overlap (mean about 36%) than either tumor-adjacent pairs (around 17%) or tumor-blood pairs (roughly 15%). Because only the TCR beta chain was sequenced and unpaired alpha chains were not captured, true repertoire diversity is likely underestimated. Comparison of CD4+ and CD8+ T cell repertoires was precluded by the use of bulk unsorted samples. Compared with blood, tumors had a significantly larger share of the repertoire taken up by the top 250 clones (p = 0.039). The study included only a few patients, and the authors note findings should be validated in a larger study.

The CDR3 contains 15 residues, cysteine and phenylalanine counted. Kept here is only the CDR3 DNA, which spans 45 bases and is read in frame from base 1. Total RNA and DNA were co-extracted without cell sorting from around 20-30 mg of bulk tissue using the AllPrep DNA/RNA mini kit. Between late 2015 and early 2016, 4 or 5 patients in China with histopathologically diagnosed primary liver carcinoma had their tumors surgically resected. At the time of sampling, the patients had chronic HBV infection and had not received any treatment. Five spatially separated regions were sampled from each tumor: the superior, inferior, left-lateral and right-lateral poles, plus the tumor centre. According to histology, viable tumor cells made up more than 80% of every tumor sample. Fresh tumor and adjacent tissue pieces were bisected; one half was stored in RNAlater at -80°C, the other sent for histology.

The sequenced sample was liver tumor tissue from sampling region 3. The cell subset or site label, read with the paper, signifies: tumor region T3, left-lateral pole. This sequence originates from a man between 40 and 49 years old with primary liver carcinoma and hepatitis B virus infection. This chain is built from TRBV12-3 or TRBV12-4 and TRBJ1-5; the D region possibly corresponds to TRBD1 (5 bases align). The better agreement between TRBJ2-3 and the DNA end casts doubt on the J call. This receptor carries the CDR3 CASTQGTTINQPQYF. The bases read TGTGCCAGCACGCAGGGCACCACAATAAATCAGCCCCAGTATTTT.